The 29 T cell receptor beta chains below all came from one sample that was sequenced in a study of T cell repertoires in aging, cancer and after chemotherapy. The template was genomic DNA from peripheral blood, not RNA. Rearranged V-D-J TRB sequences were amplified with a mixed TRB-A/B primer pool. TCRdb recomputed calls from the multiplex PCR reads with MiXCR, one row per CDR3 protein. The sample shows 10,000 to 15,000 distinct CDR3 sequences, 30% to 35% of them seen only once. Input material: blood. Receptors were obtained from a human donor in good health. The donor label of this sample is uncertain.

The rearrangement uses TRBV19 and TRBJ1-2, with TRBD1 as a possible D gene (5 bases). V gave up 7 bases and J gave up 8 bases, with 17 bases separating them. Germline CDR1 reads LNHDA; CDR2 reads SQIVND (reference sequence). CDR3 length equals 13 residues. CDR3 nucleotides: TGTGCCAGTATCCCACCTGTCCCAGGGGGCTACACCTTC. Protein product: CASIPPVPGGYTF.

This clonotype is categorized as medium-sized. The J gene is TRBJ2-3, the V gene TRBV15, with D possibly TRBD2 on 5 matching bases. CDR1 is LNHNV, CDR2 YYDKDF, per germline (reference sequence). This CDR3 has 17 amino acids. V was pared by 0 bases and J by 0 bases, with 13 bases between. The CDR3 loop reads CATSRDKAVLSTDTQYF. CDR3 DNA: TGTGCCACCAGCAGAGATAAAGCGGTACTAAGCACAGATACGCAGTATTTT.

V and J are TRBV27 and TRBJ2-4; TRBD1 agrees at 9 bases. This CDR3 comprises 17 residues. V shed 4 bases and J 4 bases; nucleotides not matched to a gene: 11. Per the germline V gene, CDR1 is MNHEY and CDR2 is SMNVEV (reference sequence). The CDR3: CASSSTLPGQGKNIQYF. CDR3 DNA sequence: TGTGCCAGCAGTTCTACCCTTCCGGGACAGGGAAAAAACATTCAGTACTTC.

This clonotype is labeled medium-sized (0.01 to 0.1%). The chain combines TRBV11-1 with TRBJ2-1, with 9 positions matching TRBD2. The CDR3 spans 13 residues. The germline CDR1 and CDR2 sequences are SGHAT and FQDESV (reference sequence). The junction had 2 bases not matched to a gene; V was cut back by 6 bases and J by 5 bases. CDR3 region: CASSRLADNEQFF. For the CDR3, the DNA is TGTGCCAGCAGTAGACTAGCGGACAATGAGCAGTTCTTC.

The CDR3, as DNA: TGTGCCAGTAGTATTGGTGACAGAACCGGGGAGCTGTTTTTT. Translation gives CASSIGDRTGELFF. This sequence joins TRBV19 and TRBJ2-2, with a weak D call TRBD1 (5 bases). CDR3 length equals 14 residues. Deletions cut 3 bases from V and 5 bases from J, with 10 bases between. Germline V gene lookup returns CDR1 LNHDA and CDR2 SQIVND (reference sequence).

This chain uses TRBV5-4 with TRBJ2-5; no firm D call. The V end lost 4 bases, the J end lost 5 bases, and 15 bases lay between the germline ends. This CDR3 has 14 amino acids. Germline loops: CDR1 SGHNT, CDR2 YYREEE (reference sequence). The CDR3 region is CASSASRVGETQYF. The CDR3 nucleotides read TGTGCCAGCAGCGCGTCTAGGGTCGGGGAGACCCAGTACTTC.

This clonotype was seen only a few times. In nucleotides, the CDR3 is TGTGCCAGTAGTTCCCGGGCAGATTATCAAGAGACCCAGTACTTC. Translated, it gives CASSSRADYQETQYF. The chain uses TRBV19 and TRBJ2-5; D is ambiguous. The CDR3 loop spans 15 amino acids. Germline V CDR1 and CDR2: LNHDA, SQIVND (reference sequence). V dropped 5 bases and J dropped 2 bases, with 15 bases sitting between them.

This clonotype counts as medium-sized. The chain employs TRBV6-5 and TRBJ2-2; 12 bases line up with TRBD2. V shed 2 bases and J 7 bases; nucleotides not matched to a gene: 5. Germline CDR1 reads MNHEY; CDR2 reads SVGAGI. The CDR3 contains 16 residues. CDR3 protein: CASSYLAGGQGGELFF. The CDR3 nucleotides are TGTGCCAGCAGTTACCTAGCGGGGGGGCAAGGCGGGGAGCTGTTTTTT.

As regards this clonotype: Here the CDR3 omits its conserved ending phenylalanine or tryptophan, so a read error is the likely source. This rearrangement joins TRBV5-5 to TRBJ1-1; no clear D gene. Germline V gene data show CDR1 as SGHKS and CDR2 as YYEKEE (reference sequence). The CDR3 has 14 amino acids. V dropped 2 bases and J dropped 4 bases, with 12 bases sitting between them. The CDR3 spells CASSFGVRGTEAFS. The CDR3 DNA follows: TGTGCCAGCAGCTTTGGGGTAAGAGGCACTGAAGCTTTCTCT.

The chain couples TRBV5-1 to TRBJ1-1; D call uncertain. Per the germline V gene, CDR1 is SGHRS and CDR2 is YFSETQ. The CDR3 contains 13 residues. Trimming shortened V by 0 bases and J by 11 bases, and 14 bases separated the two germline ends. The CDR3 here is CASSLAGVYVAFF. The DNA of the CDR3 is TGCGCCAGCAGCTTGGCCGGCGTGTACGTGGCTTTCTTT.

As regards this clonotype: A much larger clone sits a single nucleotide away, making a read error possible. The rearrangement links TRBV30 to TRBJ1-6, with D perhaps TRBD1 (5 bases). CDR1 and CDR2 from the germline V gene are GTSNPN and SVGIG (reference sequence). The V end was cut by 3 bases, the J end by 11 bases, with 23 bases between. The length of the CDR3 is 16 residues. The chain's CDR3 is CAWSRGLRISIAPLHF. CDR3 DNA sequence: TGTGCCTGGAGCCGGGGACTGCGGATCTCGATTGCACCCCTCCACTTT.

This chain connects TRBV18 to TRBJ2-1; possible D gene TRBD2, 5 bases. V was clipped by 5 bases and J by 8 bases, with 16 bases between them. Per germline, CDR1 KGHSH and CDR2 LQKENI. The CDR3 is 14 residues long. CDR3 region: CASSTRTGIDEQFF. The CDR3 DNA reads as TGTGCCAGCTCAACCAGGACGGGAATCGATGAGCAGTTCTTC.

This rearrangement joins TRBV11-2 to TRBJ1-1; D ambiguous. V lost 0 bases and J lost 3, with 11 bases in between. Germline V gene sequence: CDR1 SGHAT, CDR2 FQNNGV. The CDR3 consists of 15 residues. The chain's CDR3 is CASSLEGVSYTEAFF. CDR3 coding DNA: TGTGCCAGCAGCTTAGAAGGTGTGTCCTACACTGAAGCTTTCTTT.

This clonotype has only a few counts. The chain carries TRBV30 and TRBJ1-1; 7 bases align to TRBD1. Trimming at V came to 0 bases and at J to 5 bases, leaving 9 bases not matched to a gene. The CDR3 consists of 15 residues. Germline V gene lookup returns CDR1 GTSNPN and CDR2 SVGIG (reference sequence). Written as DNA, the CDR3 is TGTGCCTGGAGTGTACTTCGCGGGACAGAGACTGAAGCTTTCTTT. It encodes CAWSVLRGTETEAFF. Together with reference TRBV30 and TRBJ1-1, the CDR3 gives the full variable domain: SQTIHQWPATLVQPVGSPLSLECTVEGTSNPNLYWYRQAAGRGLQLLFYSVGIGQISSEVPQNLSASRPQDRQFILSSKKLLLSDSGFYLCAWSVLRGTETEAFFGQGTRLTVV.

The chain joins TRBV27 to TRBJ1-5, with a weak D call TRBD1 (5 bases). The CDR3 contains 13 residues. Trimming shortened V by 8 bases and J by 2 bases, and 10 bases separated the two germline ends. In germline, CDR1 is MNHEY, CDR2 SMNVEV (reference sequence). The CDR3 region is CASGREGNQPQHF. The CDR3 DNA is TGTGCCAGCGGCAGGGAAGGCAATCAGCCCCAGCATTTT.

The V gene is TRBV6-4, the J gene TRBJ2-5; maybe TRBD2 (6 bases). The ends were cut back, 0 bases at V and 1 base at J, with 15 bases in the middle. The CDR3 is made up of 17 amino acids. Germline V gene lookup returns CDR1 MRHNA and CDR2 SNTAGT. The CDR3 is CASSDSKKTRSQETQYF. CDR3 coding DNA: TGTGCCAGCAGTGACTCGAAGAAGACTAGGAGCCAAGAGACCCAGTACTTC.

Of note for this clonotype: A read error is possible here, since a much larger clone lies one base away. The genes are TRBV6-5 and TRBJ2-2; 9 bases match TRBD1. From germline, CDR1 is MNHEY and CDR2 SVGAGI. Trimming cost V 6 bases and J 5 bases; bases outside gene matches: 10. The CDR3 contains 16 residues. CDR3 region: CASSPNGTGFTGELFF. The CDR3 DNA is TGTGCCAGCAGCCCGAACGGGACAGGGTTTACCGGGGAGCTGTTTTTT.

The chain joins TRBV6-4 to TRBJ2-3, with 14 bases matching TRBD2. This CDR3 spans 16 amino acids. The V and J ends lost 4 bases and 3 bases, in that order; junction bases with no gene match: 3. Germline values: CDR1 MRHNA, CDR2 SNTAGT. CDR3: CASSVTSGGDTDTQYF. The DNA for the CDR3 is TGTGCCAGCAGTGTGACTAGCGGGGGGGATACAGATACGCAGTATTTT.

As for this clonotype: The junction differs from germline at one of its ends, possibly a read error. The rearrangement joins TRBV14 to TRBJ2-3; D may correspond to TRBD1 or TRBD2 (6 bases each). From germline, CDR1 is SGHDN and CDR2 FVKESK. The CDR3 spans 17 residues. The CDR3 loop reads CANSQGQQGTSTDTKYF. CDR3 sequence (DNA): TGTGCCAACAGCCAAGGGCAACAGGGCACTAGCACAGATACGAAGTATTTT.

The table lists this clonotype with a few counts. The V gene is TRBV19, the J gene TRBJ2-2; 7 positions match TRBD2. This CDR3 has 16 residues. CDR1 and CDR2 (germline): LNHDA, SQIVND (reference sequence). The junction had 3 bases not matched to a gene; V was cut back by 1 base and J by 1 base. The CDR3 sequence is CASSIVGGENTGELFF. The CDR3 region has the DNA TGTGCCAGTAGTATAGTGGGGGGGGAGAACACCGGGGAGCTGTTTTTT.

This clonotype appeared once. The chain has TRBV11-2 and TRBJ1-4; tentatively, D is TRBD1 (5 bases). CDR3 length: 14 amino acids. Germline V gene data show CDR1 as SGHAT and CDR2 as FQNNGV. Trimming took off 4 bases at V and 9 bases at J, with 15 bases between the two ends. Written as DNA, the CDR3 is TGTGCCAGCAGCTCGCCGCGGGGCAAGAAAAAACTGTTTTTT. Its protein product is CASSSPRGKKKLFF.

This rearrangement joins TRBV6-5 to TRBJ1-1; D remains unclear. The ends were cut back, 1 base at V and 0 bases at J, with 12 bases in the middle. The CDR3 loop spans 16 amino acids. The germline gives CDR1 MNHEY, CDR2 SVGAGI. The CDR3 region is CASSYFSETMNTEAFF. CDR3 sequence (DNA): TGTGCCAGCAGTTACTTCTCAGAGACCATGAACACTGAAGCTTTCTTT.

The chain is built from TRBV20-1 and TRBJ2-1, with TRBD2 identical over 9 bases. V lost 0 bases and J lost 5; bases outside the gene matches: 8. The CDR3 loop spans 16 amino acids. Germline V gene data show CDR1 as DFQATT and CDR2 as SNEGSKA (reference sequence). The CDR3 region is CSARDLKRGADNEQFF. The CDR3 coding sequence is TGCAGTGCTAGAGATCTGAAGCGGGGGGCTGACAATGAGCAGTTCTTC.

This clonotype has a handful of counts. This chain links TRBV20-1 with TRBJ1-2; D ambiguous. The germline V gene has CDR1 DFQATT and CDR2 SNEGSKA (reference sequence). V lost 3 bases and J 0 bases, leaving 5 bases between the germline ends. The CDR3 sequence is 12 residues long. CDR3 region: CSARVANYGYTF. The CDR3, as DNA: TGCAGTGCTAGGGTGGCTAACTATGGCTACACCTTC.

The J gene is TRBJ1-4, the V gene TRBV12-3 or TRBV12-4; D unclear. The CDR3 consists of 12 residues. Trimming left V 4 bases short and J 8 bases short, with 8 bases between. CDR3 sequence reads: CASSWELEKLFF. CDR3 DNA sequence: TGTGCCAGCAGTTGGGAGTTGGAAAAACTGTTTTTT.

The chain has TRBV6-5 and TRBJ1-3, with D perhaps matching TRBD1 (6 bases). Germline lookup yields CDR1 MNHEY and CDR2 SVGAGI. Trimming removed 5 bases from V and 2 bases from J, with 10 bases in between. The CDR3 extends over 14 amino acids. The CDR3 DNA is TGTGCCAGCAGTACAGGGTCAGCTGGAAACACCATATATTTT. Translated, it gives CASSTGSAGNTIYF.

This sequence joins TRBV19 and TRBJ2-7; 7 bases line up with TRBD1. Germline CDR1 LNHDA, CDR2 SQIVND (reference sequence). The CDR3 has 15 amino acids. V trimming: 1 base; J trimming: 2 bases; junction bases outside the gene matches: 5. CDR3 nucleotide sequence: TGTGCCAGTAGTATAGTATCCGGGACAGCCTACGAGCAGTACTTC. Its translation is CASSIVSGTAYEQYF.

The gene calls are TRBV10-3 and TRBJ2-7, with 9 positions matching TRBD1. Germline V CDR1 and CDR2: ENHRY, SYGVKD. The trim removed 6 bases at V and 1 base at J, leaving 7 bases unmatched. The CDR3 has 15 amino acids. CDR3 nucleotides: TGTGCCATCAGCGGCCCGGGACAGGGATCCTACGAGCAGTACTTC. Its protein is CAISGPGQGSYEQYF.

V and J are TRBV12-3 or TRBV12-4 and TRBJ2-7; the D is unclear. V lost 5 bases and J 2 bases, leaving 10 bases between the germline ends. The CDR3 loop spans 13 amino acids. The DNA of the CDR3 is TGTGCCAGCAGTGCCAACACACCCTACGAGCAGTACTTC. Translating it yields CASSANTPYEQYF.